The entry below gives a single TCR beta chain sequence along with its context. What it binds is unknown. The sample comes from a study of OX40 agonist ivuxolimab in advanced cancers. In the study overall: Treatment of patients was with ivuxolimab, an agonistic anti-OX40 (CD134) antibody.

The CDR3 runs 15 residues. V was pared by 5 bases and J by 4 bases, with 18 bases between. Germline V gene sequence: CDR1 SEHNR, CDR2 FQNEAQ (reference sequence). The study, taken as a whole, reports: Which antigen the expanded peripheral T cells recognized is unknown. Clonal expansion was among the lowest in partial responders at 0.1-3.0 mg/kg, especially CD8+. Expanded clones belonging to CD8+ T cells outnumbered, on average, those of CD4+.

The repertoire was sequenced with immunoSEQ multiplex PCR; TCRdb's copy has only in-frame clones and lacks some. The sample shows more than 45,000 clones, 65% to 90% of them seen only once. This rearrangement joins TRBV7-9 to TRBJ2-7, with unresolved D. Sample: CD4+ or CD8+ T cells sorted from blood, taken in a trial of the OX40 agonist ivuxolimab. The TCR comes from an adult with an advanced solid tumor such as melanoma, head and neck, liver or kidney cancer. CDR3 loop: CASSPRTAGGYEQYF. The CDR3 region has the DNA TGTGCCAGCAGCCCGAGGACCGCCGGTGGGTACGAGCAGTACTTC.